This T cell receptor beta chain was obtained from a study of shared clonotypes between healthy human individuals. The assay was carried out at the deep level. Using about 220 ng DNA, around 30,000 T cell genomes, the sorted-subset replicate PCRs were run. Clones were sequenced by immunoSEQ multiplex PCR, and TCRdb holds only the in-frame ones, with some missing. The table records roughly 380,000 clones, around 96% of them present only once. CDR3 size: 15 residues. Germline CDR1 LNHDA, CDR2 SQIVND (reference sequence). V shed 1 base and J shed 7 bases, with 13 bases lying between them. A remark on this clone: Its antigen is unknown.

General study points: A handful of donors showed sharing of 4.5% to 6% of naive CD4 clonotypes. Sampling covered blood only; tissue repertoires likely differ.

Sequenced input: memory CD8+ T cells sorted from blood. Subset of the sample: CD45RO+ cells pooled with CCR7-negative TemRA cells. The TCR comes from a young man in good health. The chain uses TRBV19 and TRBJ1-4; no definite D call. CDR3 amino acids: CASSIGKQLAEKLFF. The CDR3 DNA reads as TGTGCCAGTAGTATAGGAAAGCAATTGGCTGAAAAACTGTTTTTT.